These 22 T cell receptor beta chains originate from one sample sequenced in a study of breast tumors, draining lymph nodes, adjacent tissues. Axillary draining lymph nodes of breast cancer patients supplied the node samples. MiXCR, run by TCRdb on the multiplex PCR reads, gives a single entry per CDR3 protein. Of roughly 260,000 distinct CDR3 sequences listed, around 30% are singletons. Sequenced: axillary lymph node tissue. The receptors stem from a female donor with breast cancer. Some clones in this sample may be carry-over from other donors' samples.

This clonotype showed up just once. A much larger clone lies one base from this, so it may be a read error. This chain uses TRBV25-1 with TRBJ1-4; tentatively, D is TRBD1 (6 bases). From germline, CDR1 is MGHDK and CDR2 SYGVNS. There are 15 residues in the CDR3. In DNA form, the CDR3 reads TGTGCCATCAGTCGGGGGGCAGGCCTGAATGAAGAACTGTTTTTT. This codes for CAISRGAGLNEELFF.

This clonotype came up many times. The chain is built from TRBV4-2 and TRBJ2-7; D is undetermined. The germline V gene has CDR1 LGHNA and CDR2 YNFKEQ. The CDR3 runs 14 residues. V was trimmed by 1 base and J by 2 bases, leaving 9 bases between them. CDR3 sequence: CASSQAGGTYEQYF. As DNA, the CDR3 is TGTGCCAGCAGCCAAGCAGGTGGAACCTACGAGCAGTACTTC.

In the case of this clonotype: One end of the junction fails to match germline, which may point to a read error. This chain joins TRBV3-1 and TRBJ1-4; 7 bases align to TRBD1. Germline CDR1 is LGHDT and CDR2 is YNNKEL (reference sequence). This CDR3 is built from 17 residues. CDR3 sequence reads: CASSLVVRGIGNEKLLF. The CDR3 coding sequence is TGTGCCAGCAGCTTGGTCGTCAGGGGGATTGGTAATGAAAAACTGCTTTTT.

This clonotype was recorded at least ten times. V usage is TRBV19 and J usage is TRBJ2-3, with D tentatively TRBD2 (6 bases). CDR3 length: 14 amino acids. The germline V and J ends were trimmed by 5 bases and 2 bases, with 11 bases remaining between them. The V gene's germline CDR1 is LNHDA and CDR2 SQIVND (reference sequence). CDR3 residues: CASSVGLNTDTQYF. The CDR3 nucleotides read TGTGCCAGTAGTGTGGGACTCAACACAGATACGCAGTATTTT.

The sample holds a few counts of this clonotype. A much more abundant neighbour one base away suggests this may be a read error. This rearrangement joins TRBV6-1 to TRBJ2-3; D ambiguous. CDR3 length: 18 amino acids. Trimming left V 5 bases short and J 0 bases short, with 21 bases between. Germline CDR1 is MNHNS and CDR2 is SASEGT. This chain's CDR3 is CASSHRASSRHSTDTQYF. CDR3 DNA sequence: TGTGCCAGCAGTCACCGCGCCTCGTCCCGACATAGCACAGATACGCAGTATTTT.

This clonotype was counted many times. The rearrangement uses TRBV20-1 and TRBJ2-7; 11 nucleotides align to TRBD2. The CDR3 has 15 amino acids. The trim removed 4 bases at V and 2 bases at J, leaving 7 bases unmatched. Germline CDR1 reads DFQATT; CDR2 reads SNEGSKA (reference sequence). This CDR3 is CSATLRLAGPYEQYF. The CDR3 DNA reads as TGCAGTGCTACTTTAAGACTAGCGGGGCCCTACGAGCAGTACTTC.

This clonotype was recorded many times. The V call is TRBV6-6, the J call TRBJ2-5; 7 nucleotides align to TRBD1. CDR1 MNHNY and CDR2 SVGAGI come from the germline V gene (reference sequence). The CDR3 consists of 17 residues. After removal of 2 bases from V and 2 bases from J, the junction contained 11 bases not matched to a gene. DNA for the CDR3: TGTGCCAGCAGTTACCCCCGTGACAGGGTGGGGCAAGAGACCCAGTACTTC. Protein: CASSYPRDRVGQETQYF.

This clonotype was recorded many times. CDR3 protein: CASSLEATINTGELFF. CDR3 sequence (DNA): TGTGCCAGCAGCTTAGAGGCTACCATTAACACCGGGGAGCTGTTTTTT. The V call is TRBV7-2, the J call TRBJ2-2; D is ambiguous. The CDR3 is 16 residues long. Trimming removed 1 base at V and 2 bases at J, with 11 bases between. Germline loops: CDR1 SGHTA, CDR2 FQGNSA.

This clonotype was counted many times. Germline and junction disagree at one end, which may indicate a read error. This CDR3 reads CASRLGIATNEKLFF. CDR3 sequence (DNA): TGTGCCAGCAGGTTGGGGATTGCAACTAATGAAAAACTGTTTTTT. The J gene is TRBJ1-4, the V gene TRBV5-6; D gene ambiguous. The CDR3 runs to 15 residues. The germline V gene has CDR1 SGHDT and CDR2 YYEEEE.

The chain recombines TRBV7-9 with TRBJ1-1; possibly TRBD1 for D (5 bases). Germline V lookup: CDR1 SEHNR, CDR2 FQNEAQ (reference sequence). V was trimmed by 2 bases and J by 4 bases, leaving 11 bases between them. This CDR3 comprises 14 residues. CDR3 in amino acids: CASSLKGLGTEAFF. The CDR3, as DNA: TGTGCCAGCAGCTTAAAGGGGTTGGGCACTGAAGCTTTCTTT.

This chain uses TRBV6-6 with TRBJ2-1; D gene ambiguous. Trimming took 8 bases from V and 11 from J, leaving 19 bases between them. Germline V gene lookup returns CDR1 MNHNY and CDR2 SVGAGI (reference sequence). The CDR3 spans 13 residues. This chain's CDR3 is CASQKTVPGKQFF. DNA for the CDR3: TGTGCCAGCCAGAAAACAGTCCCCGGTAAGCAGTTCTTC.

There are a few counts of this clonotype. Since a much larger clone is just one base distant, this may be a read error. V usage is TRBV7-9 and J usage is TRBJ1-2; TRBD1 might be the D (5 bases). Germline CDR1 is SEHNR and CDR2 is FQNEAQ (reference sequence). The CDR3 spans 15 residues. The CDR3 bases are TGTGCCAGCGCAAGCTCAAACGGGGGTGACTATGGCTACCCCTTC. Translated, it gives CASASSNGGDYGYPF.

This clonotype was seen many times. DNA of the CDR3: TGCAGCGTTGGGCCGGGATCTGGCACTGAAGCTTTCTTT. Translation: CSVGPGSGTEAFF. The chain links TRBV29-1 to TRBJ1-1, with D uncertain. Between the trimmed V and J ends, which lost 4 bases and 4 bases, there was a span of 13 bases. This CDR3 is built from 13 residues. CDR1 is SQVTM and CDR2 is ANQGSEA in the germline V gene.

In this sample, this clonotype turned up many times. The V call is TRBV9, the J call TRBJ1-2; tentatively, D is TRBD1 (6 bases). V lost 3 bases and J 7 bases, leaving 16 bases between the germline ends. The CDR3 has 14 residues. From germline, CDR1 is SGDLS and CDR2 YYNGEE. The CDR3 DNA reads as TGTGCCAGCAGCGCAGGGGATATGCTGAGTGGCTACACCTTC. Amino acids: CASSAGDMLSGYTF. Supplemented by reference TRBV9 and TRBJ1-2, the full variable domain reads DSGVTQTPKHLITATGQRVTLRCSPRSGDLSVYWYQQSLDQGLQFLIQYYNGEERAKGNILERFSAQQFPDLHSELNLSSLELGDSALYFCASSAGDMLSGYTFGSGTRLTVV.

This clonotype was recorded a few times. The rearrangement links TRBV30 to TRBJ2-3; 7 bases agree with TRBD1. Germline V gene lookup returns CDR1 GTSNPN and CDR2 SVGIG (reference sequence). This CDR3 has 12 amino acids. The V and J ends lost 2 bases and 5 bases, in that order; junction bases with no gene match: 1. CDR3 bases: TGTGCCTGGAGTCCAGGGGGAGATACGCAGTATTTT. It translates to CAWSPGGDTQYF.

This clonotype was observed at least ten times. The chain is built from TRBV20-1 and TRBJ2-7; D is unclear. The CDR3 consists of 11 residues. V shed 7 bases and J shed 2 bases, with 9 bases lying between them. Per germline, CDR1 DFQATT and CDR2 SNEGSKA (reference sequence). The CDR3 here is CSGGRTYEQYF. CDR3 in DNA: TGCAGTGGGGGTCGGACCTACGAGCAGTACTTC.

Of note for this clonotype: With a much larger clone just one base away, this may be a read error. The J gene is TRBJ2-5, the V gene TRBV6-5; D unclear. Germline values: CDR1 MNHEY, CDR2 SVGAGI. There are 13 residues in the CDR3. CDR3 sequence: CASISDQEETQCF. CDR3 DNA sequence: TGTGCCAGCATTTCGGACCAGGAAGAGACCCAGTGCTTC.

This clonotype was detected many times. The rearrangement uses TRBV20-1 and TRBJ1-4; D ambiguous. Trimming cost V 7 bases and J 13 bases, with 16 bases left between them. CDR1 DFQATT and CDR2 SNEGSKA come from the germline V gene (reference sequence). This CDR3 has 11 amino acids. Here the CDR3 DNA reads TGCAGTGTTTCCTCGACGGGGAGACTGTTTTTT. This sequence encodes CSVSSTGRLFF.

This clonotype was seen many times. This sequence joins TRBV2 and TRBJ2-4; D unclear. The CDR3 has 14 amino acids. Germline V CDR1 and CDR2: SNHLY, FYNNEI. V was clipped by 5 bases and J by 10 bases, with 18 bases between them. CDR3: CASSRAPAVEIQYF. CDR3 in DNA: TGTGCCAGCAGTCGAGCCCCTGCCGTGGAGATTCAGTACTTC.

This clonotype was counted many times. The chain links TRBV20-1 to TRBJ2-6; D possibly uses TRBD1 or TRBD2 (5 bases each). Germline V gene lookup returns CDR1 DFQATT and CDR2 SNEGSKA (reference sequence). V lost 5 bases to trimming and J lost 0 bases, with 8 bases between them. The CDR3 spans 14 residues. CDR3 bases: TGCAGTGCTCCCGGGACCTCTGGGGCCAACGTCCTGACTTTC. Amino acid sequence: CSAPGTSGANVLTF.

This clonotype came up a few times. The CDR3 nucleotides are TGTGCCAGTTGGGGGACACACACAGATACGCAGTATTTT. Protein: CASWGTHTDTQYF. J is TRBJ2-3 and V is TRBV28, with a weak D call TRBD1 (6 bases). This CDR3 is 13 amino acids long. Germline-derived CDR1 and CDR2 are MDHEN and SYDVKM. The V end lost 9 bases, the J end lost 2 bases, and 12 bases lay between the germline ends. Together with reference TRBV28 and TRBJ2-3, the CDR3 gives the full variable domain: DVKVTQSSRYLVKRTGEKVFLECVQDMDHENMFWYRQDPGLGLRLIYFSYDVKMKEKGDIPEGYSVSREKKERFSLILESASTNQTSMYLCASWGTHTDTQYFGPGTRLTVL.

Comments on this clonotype: This may arise from a read error, as a much more abundant clone is one base away. The V gene is TRBV7-2, the J gene TRBJ2-3, with TRBD2 matching over 9 bases. The CDR3 runs to 21 residues. Germline V gene sequence: CDR1 SGHTA, CDR2 FQGNSA. The CDR3 sequence is CASSLRRLAGDLNTYTGTQYF. The DNA for the CDR3 is TGTGCCAGCAGCTTAAGGCGTTTAGCGGGAGATCTCAACACCTACACAGGTACGCAGTATTTT.